This T cell receptor beta chain was identified during a study of cytomegalovirus exposure and HLA in healthy donors. V shed 5 bases and J shed 4 bases, with 3 bases lying between them. CDR3 length equals 11 residues. Looked up from germline, CDR1 is SGHDN and CDR2 is FVKESK. A few counts support this clone. PCR amplification relied on 60 Vbeta primers (plus 13 Jbeta primers). Method: immunoSEQ multiplex PCR; TCRdb's copy keeps in-frame clones and lacks some. Of 95,000 to 130,000 clones listed, 8.5% to 10% are singletons. The sequence derives from a young man in good health and CMV-seronegative. This chain links TRBV14 with TRBJ2-1; unclear D gene. Sequences were obtained from PBMCs. The CDR3, as DNA: TGTGCCAGCAGCTATTACAATGAGCAGTTCTTC. Protein: CASSYYNEQFF.